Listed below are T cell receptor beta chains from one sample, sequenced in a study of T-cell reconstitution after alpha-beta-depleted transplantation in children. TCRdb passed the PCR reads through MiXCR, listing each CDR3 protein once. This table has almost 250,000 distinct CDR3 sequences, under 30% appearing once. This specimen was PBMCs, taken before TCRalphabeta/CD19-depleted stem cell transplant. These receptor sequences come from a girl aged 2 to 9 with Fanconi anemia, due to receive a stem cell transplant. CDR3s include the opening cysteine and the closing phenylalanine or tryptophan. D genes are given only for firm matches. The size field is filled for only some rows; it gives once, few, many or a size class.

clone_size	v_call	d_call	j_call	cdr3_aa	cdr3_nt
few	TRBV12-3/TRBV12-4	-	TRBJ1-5	CASSFGTYSNQPQHF	TGTGCCAGCAGTTTCGGGACTTATAGCAATCAGCCCCAGCATTTT
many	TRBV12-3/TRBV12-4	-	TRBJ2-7	CASSPLGGVGYEQYF	TGTGCCAGCAGCCCCCTTGGGGGAGTAGGCTACGAGCAGTACTTC
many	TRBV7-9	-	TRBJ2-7	CASSPAGRLYEQYF	TGTGCCAGCAGCCCCGCGGGTAGGCTCTACGAGCAGTACTTC
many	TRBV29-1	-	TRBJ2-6	CSVAGGAGANVLTF	TGCAGCGTTGCTGGAGGGGCCGGGGCCAACGTCCTGACTTTC
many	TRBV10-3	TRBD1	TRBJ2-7	CAISGTGEPYEQYF	TGTGCCATCAGTGGGACAGGCGAACCCTACGAGCAGTACTTC
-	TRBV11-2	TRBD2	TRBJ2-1	CASSLVRGAYNEQFF	TGTGCCAGCAGCTTAGTCCGGGGGGCCTACAATGAGCAGTTCTTC
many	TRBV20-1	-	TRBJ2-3	CSAPQGGNTDTQYF	TGCAGTGCTCCACAGGGAGGTAACACAGATACGCAGTATTTT
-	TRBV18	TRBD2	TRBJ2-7	CASSRLAGGHEQYF	TGTGCCAGCTCAAGACTAGCGGGAGGGCACGAGCAGTACTTC
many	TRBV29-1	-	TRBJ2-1	CSVSYWGSSYNEQFF	TGCAGCGTTTCATACTGGGGAAGCTCCTACAATGAGCAGTTCTTC
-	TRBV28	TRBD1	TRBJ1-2	CASSRPIGRGRIGYTF	TGTGCCAGCAGTAGGCCAATAGGCAGGGGGCGAATCGGCTACACCTTC
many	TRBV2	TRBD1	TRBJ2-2	CARQGARTGELFF	TGTGCCAGACAGGGGGCGCGGACCGGGGAGCTGTTTTTT
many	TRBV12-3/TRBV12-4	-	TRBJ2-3	CASSLVDMVKDTQYF	TGTGCCAGCAGTTTGGTGGACATGGTAAAAGATACGCAGTATTTT
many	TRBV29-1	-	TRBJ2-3	CSVSLTNTDTQYF	TGCAGCGTTAGTTTAACAAACACAGATACGCAGTATTTT
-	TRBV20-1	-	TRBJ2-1	CSATRDSIHNEQFF	TGCAGTGCTACTCGGGACTCAATACACAATGAGCAGTTCTTC
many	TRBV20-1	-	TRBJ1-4	CSASTANEKLFF	TGCAGTGCTTCTACAGCTAATGAAAAACTGTTTTTT
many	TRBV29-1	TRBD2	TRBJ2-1	CSVGAGVTNEQFF	TGCAGCGTGGGAGCGGGAGTCACCAATGAGCAGTTCTTC
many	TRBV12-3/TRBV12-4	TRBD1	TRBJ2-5	CASSLDRGQETQYF	TGTGCCAGCAGTTTAGACAGGGGGCAAGAGACCCAGTACTTC
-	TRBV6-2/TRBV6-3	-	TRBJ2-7	CASSPGGGGIEQYF	TGTGCCAGCAGCCCCGGAGGGGGGGGAATCGAGCAGTACTTC
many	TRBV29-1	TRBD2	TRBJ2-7	CSVSPGLAPYEQYF	TGCAGCGTATCACCGGGACTAGCACCCTACGAGCAGTACTTC
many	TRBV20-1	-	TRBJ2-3	CSARDPGTDTQYF	TGCAGTGCTAGAGATCCGGGAACAGATACGCAGTATTTT
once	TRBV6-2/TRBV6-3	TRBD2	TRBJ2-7	CASSYSGGSAVGYF	TGTGCCAGCAGTTACTCTGGCGGGAGCGCCGTAGGGTACTTC
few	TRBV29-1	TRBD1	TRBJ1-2	CSVPKGAGYGGYTF	TGCAGCGTCCCCAAGGGGGCAGGGTATGGGGGCTACACCTTC
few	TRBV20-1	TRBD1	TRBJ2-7	CSALDRVIYEQYF	TGCAGTGCTCTAGACAGGGTGATCTACGAGCAGTACTTC
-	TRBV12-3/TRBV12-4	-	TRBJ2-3	CASSWGEGRDTQYF	TGTGCCAGCAGTTGGGGGGAAGGCCGGGATACGCAGTATTTT
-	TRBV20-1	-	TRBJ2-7	CSASLSAITYEQYF	TGCAGTGCTAGCCTGTCCGCTATTACCTACGAGCAGTACTTC
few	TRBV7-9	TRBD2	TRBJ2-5	CASSFQRGEETQYF	TGTGCCAGCAGCTTCCAGCGGGGGGAGGAGACCCAGTACTTC
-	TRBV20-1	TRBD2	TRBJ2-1	CSANGPGGDEQFF	TGCAGTGCTAACGGGCCCGGGGGGGATGAGCAGTTCTTC
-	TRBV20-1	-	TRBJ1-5	CSAPRTESNQPQHF	TGCAGTGCGCCCAGGACAGAGAGTAATCAGCCCCAGCATTTT
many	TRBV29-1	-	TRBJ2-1	CSVGSGTRGNEQFF	TGCAGCGTTGGCTCCGGGACGAGGGGCAATGAGCAGTTCTTC
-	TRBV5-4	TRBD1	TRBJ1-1	CASSSDRGIRGTEAFF	TGTGCCAGCAGTTCGGACAGGGGAATTCGAGGCACTGAAGCTTTCTTT
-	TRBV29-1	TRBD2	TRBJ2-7	CSVGRGTYEQYF	TGCAGCGTTGGGCGGGGGACCTACGAGCAGTACTTC
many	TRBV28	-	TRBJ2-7	CASSLRAYEQYF	TGTGCCAGCAGCTTGAGGGCCTACGAGCAGTACTTC
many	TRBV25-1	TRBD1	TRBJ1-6	CASSEWDRPNSPLHF	TGTGCCAGCAGTGAATGGGACAGGCCTAATTCACCCCTCCACTTT
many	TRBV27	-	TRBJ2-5	CASGVLETQYF	TGTGCCAGCGGAGTTTTGGAGACCCAGTACTTC
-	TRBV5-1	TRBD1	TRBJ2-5	CASSVTTGGGETQYF	TGCGCCAGCAGCGTAACAACAGGGGGCGGAGAGACCCAGTACTTC
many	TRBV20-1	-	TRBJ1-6	CSARDPDSYNSPLHF	TGCAGTGCTAGAGATCCCGATTCCTATAATTCACCCCTCCACTTT
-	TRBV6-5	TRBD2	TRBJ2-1	CASSQGLAGENEQFF	TGTGCCAGCAGCCAAGGACTAGCGGGAGAGAATGAGCAGTTCTTC
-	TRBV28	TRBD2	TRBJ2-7	CASSIPSGSLPYEQYF	TGTGCCAGCAGTATCCCTAGCGGGTCCCTACCCTACGAGCAGTACTTC
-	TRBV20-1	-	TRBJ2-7	CSARQDTYEQYF	TGCAGTGCTAGACAGGACACCTACGAGCAGTACTTC
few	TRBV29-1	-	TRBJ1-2	CSVEDLGGWGYTF	TGCAGCGTTGAAGATCTCGGGGGTTGGGGCTACACCTTC
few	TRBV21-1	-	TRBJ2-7	CASSNSGTPSYEQYF	TGTGCCAGCAGCAATTCGGGGACACCCTCCTACGAGCAGTACTTC
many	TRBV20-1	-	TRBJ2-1	CSANSAGGNEQFF	TGCAGTGCTAATAGTGCCGGCGGGAATGAGCAGTTCTTC
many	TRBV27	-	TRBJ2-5	CASSMTGKVTQYF	TGTGCCAGCAGCATGACCGGGAAGGTAACCCAGTACTTC
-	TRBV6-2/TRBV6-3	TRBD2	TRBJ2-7	CASSYLLAGGGSYEQYF	TGTGCCAGCAGTTACCTCCTAGCGGGAGGCGGCTCCTACGAGCAGTACTTC
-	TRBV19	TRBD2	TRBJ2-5	CASSKMGLGLQYQETQYF	TGTGCCAGTAGTAAGATGGGACTAGGGTTACAGTACCAAGAGACCCAGTACTTC
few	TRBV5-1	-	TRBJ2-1	CASSLAGRGSYNEQFF	TGCGCCAGCAGCTTGGCGGGGCGGGGATCTTACAATGAGCAGTTCTTC
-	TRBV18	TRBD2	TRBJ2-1	CASSPLAGGFYNEQFF	TGTGCCAGCTCACCCCTAGCGGGGGGCTTCTACAATGAGCAGTTCTTC
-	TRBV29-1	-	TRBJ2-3	CSVLRGPRTDTQYF	TGCAGCGTTCTAAGGGGACCTCGCACAGATACGCAGTATTTT
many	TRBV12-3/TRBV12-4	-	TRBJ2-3	CASSLGGLATDTQYF	TGTGCCAGCAGTTTAGGGGGGCTAGCCACAGATACGCAGTATTTT
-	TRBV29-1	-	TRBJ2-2	CSVAGGQSTGELFF	TGCAGCGTTGCAGGCGGACAGAGCACCGGGGAGCTGTTTTTT